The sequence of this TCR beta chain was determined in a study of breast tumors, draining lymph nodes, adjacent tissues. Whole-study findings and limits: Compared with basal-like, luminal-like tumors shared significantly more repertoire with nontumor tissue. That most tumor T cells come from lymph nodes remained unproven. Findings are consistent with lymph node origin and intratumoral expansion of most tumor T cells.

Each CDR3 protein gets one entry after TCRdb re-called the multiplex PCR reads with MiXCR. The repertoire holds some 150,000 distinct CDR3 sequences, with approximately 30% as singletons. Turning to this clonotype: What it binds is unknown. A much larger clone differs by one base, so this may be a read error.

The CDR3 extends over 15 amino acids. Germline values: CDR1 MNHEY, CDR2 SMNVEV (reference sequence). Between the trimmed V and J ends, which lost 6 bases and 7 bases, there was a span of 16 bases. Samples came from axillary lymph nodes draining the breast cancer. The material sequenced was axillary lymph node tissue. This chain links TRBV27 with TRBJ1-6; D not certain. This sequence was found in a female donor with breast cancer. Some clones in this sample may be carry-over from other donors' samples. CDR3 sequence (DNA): TGTGCCAGCAGACCTGGACTCGCGGGCAATTCACCCCTCCACTTT. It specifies CASRPGLAGNSPLHF.